The rows below give T cell receptor beta chains drawn from one sample of a study of cytomegalovirus exposure and HLA in healthy donors. The table came from immunoSEQ multiplex PCR; TCRdb's copy has only in-frame clones and leaves some out. The sample carries about 160,000 clones, roughly 78% recorded once. The sample consisted of PBMCs. These receptors were taken from a woman between 40 and 55 years old in good health and CMV-seronegative. CDR3s include the opening cysteine and the closing phenylalanine or tryptophan. D genes are given only for firm matches. Clone size is shown for a subset of rows, as once, few, many or a class of expanded clone.

>TRBJ1-1|NA|TRBD1|TRBV28
CASSSQGIAEAFF
TGTGCCAGCAGTTCACAGGGGATCGCTGAAGCTTTCTTT
>TRBJ1-2|NA|NA|TRBV5-4
CASSSLSWSGYGYTF
TGTGCCAGCAGCTCCCTGTCCTGGTCAGGGTATGGCTACACCTTC
>TRBJ2-1|NA|NA|TRBV9
CASSVGTTPYNEQFF
TGTGCCAGCAGCGTAGGGACTACGCCCTACAATGAGCAGTTCTTC
>TRBJ1-2|few|NA|TRBV5-1
CASSPQPGIGYTF
TGCGCCAGCAGCCCGCAACCGGGTATCGGCTACACCTTC
>TRBJ1-1|NA|NA|TRBV5-1
CASSLDGPRAEAFF
TGCGCCAGCAGCCTTGACGGGCCGCGGGCCGAAGCTTTCTTT
>TRBJ2-1|few|NA|TRBV5-1
CASSLVASTEQFF
TGCGCCAGCAGCTTGGTGGCTAGCACTGAGCAGTTCTTC
>TRBJ2-1|once|TRBD2|TRBV5-6
CASSRGRLAGGNNEQFF
TGTGCCAGCAGCCGGGGGAGACTAGCGGGGGGTAACAATGAGCAGTTCTTC
>TRBJ2-7|NA|NA|TRBV11-2
CASSLSRGTDMFYEQYF
TGTGCCAGCAGCTTATCCCGGGGGACAGATATGTTCTACGAGCAGTACTTC
>TRBJ1-3|NA|NA|TRBV2
CASSPQSSGNTIYF
TGTGCCAGCAGTCCACAGAGCTCTGGAAACACCATATATTTT
>TRBJ2-2|NA|NA|TRBV5-1
CASSPGQSTGELFF
TGCGCCAGCAGCCCCGGACAGAGCACCGGGGAGCTGTTTTTT
>TRBJ2-1|NA|TRBD1|TRBV19
CASKQGNSEQFF
TGTGCCAGTAAACAGGGGAATAGTGAGCAGTTCTTC
>TRBJ2-6|NA|NA|TRBV19
CASNPLAGARGANVLTF
TGTGCCAGTAATCCCTTGGCGGGGGCTCGTGGGGCCAACGTCCTGACTTTC
>TRBJ1-5|NA|TRBD1|TRBV19
CASRGQGARPQHF
TGTGCCAGTAGAGGACAGGGGGCTCGGCCCCAGCATTTT
>TRBJ1-6|NA|NA|TRBV6-5
CASSFYSGSPLHF
TGTGCCAGCAGTTTCTACTCGGGTTCACCCCTCCACTTT
>TRBJ1-3|NA|NA|TRBV5-6
CASSFRGAQSGNTIYF
TGTGCCAGCAGCTTCAGGGGCGCTCAGTCTGGAAACACCATATATTTT
>TRBJ2-1|NA|TRBD1|TRBV2
CARNRQGSYNEQFF
TGTGCCAGAAATAGACAGGGCTCCTACAATGAGCAGTTCTTC
>TRBJ2-5|NA|TRBD1|TRBV11-2
CASSPTGGLETQYF
TGTGCCAGCAGCCCGACAGGGGGCTTAGAGACCCAGTACTTC
>TRBJ2-3|NA|NA|TRBV4-1
CASRLTPGSDTQYF
TGCGCCAGCAGACTGACACCGGGGTCAGATACGCAGTATTTT
>TRBJ1-1|once|NA|TRBV5-8
CASSLHRVKTEAFF
TGTGCCAGCAGCTTACACAGGGTTAAGACTGAAGCTTTCTTT
>TRBJ1-3|once|NA|TRBV27
CASSLQGSGNTIYF
TGTGCCAGCAGTTTACAGGGATCCGGAAACACCATATATTTT
>TRBJ1-3|NA|TRBD1|TRBV10-2
CASIGTGGNTIYF
TGCGCCAGCATTGGGACAGGCGGAAACACCATATATTTT
>TRBJ2-1|NA|TRBD1|TRBV5-6
CAASLGTAYNEQFF
TGTGCCGCATCCCTAGGGACAGCCTACAATGAGCAGTTCTTC
>TRBJ2-6|NA|NA|TRBV5-1
CASSFEWEISGANVLTF
TGCGCCAGCAGCTTTGAGTGGGAGATCTCTGGGGCCAACGTCCTGACTTTC
>TRBJ2-7|few|TRBD1|TRBV7-8
CASSLGQGVHEQYF
TGTGCCAGCAGCTTGGGGCAGGGGGTCCACGAGCAGTACTTC
>TRBJ2-1|NA|TRBD2|TRBV5-1
CASTLLSGGLNEQFF
TGCGCCAGCACCTTACTTAGCGGGGGGTTGAATGAGCAGTTCTTC
>TRBJ2-7|NA|NA|TRBV29-1
CSVRRGTSYEQYF
TGCAGCGTTCGGAGGGGAACGTCCTACGAGCAGTACTTC
>TRBJ1-1|NA|TRBD1|TRBV5-1
CASSPGQDIMNTEAFF
TGCGCCAGCAGCCCGGGACAGGACATCATGAACACTGAAGCTTTCTTT
>TRBJ1-4|NA|NA|TRBV6-6
CASSNQGPPNEKLFF
TGTGCCAGCAGCAACCAGGGGCCACCTAATGAAAAACTGTTTTTT
>TRBJ2-3|NA|NA|TRBV7-8
CASSQGLQTILSTDTQYF
TGTGCCAGCAGCCAGGGACTCCAGACAATACTTAGCACAGATACGCAGTATTTT
>TRBJ2-5|few|TRBD2|TRBV5-1
CASSTGLVTETQYF
TGCGCCAGCAGCACCGGACTAGTGACAGAGACCCAGTACTTC
>TRBJ1-5|few|NA|TRBV13
CASSLGLNQPQHF
TGTGCCAGCAGCTTAGGCCTCAATCAGCCCCAGCATTTT
>TRBJ2-7|NA|NA|TRBV5-4
CASSQPRGSEQYF
TGTGCCAGCAGCCAACCGAGGGGGTCCGAGCAGTACTTC
>TRBJ2-3|NA|NA|TRBV2
CASSDPQGQDTQYF
TGTGCCAGCAGTGATCCGCAGGGTCAAGATACGCAGTATTTT
>TRBJ1-2|NA|NA|TRBV5-5
CASSLLENYGYTF
TGTGCCAGCAGCTTGCTAGAGAACTATGGCTACACCTTC
>TRBJ1-2|NA|TRBD1|TRBV6-1
CASRYDRAVYGYTF
TGTGCCAGCAGATACGACAGGGCGGTCTATGGCTACACCTTC
>TRBJ2-4|NA|TRBD1|TRBV7-8
CASSLLRDRVTAKNIQYF
TGTGCCAGCAGCTTGCTCCGGGACAGGGTCACGGCCAAAAACATTCAGTACTTC
>TRBJ2-3|NA|TRBD1|TRBV5-6
CASRTGETDTQYF
TGTGCCAGCAGGACAGGGGAGACAGATACGCAGTATTTT
>TRBJ1-5|NA|NA|TRBV11-3
CASRLQGNLTIWQPQHF
TGTGCCAGCAGATTACAGGGTAACCTCACAATTTGGCAGCCCCAGCATTTT
>TRBJ1-5|NA|NA|TRBV4-1
CASSQTTRWGPNQPQHF
TGCGCCAGCAGCCAAACCACGAGGTGGGGCCCCAATCAGCCCCAGCATTTT
>TRBJ1-3|NA|NA|TRBV2
CASSPSGSGNTIYF
TGTGCCAGCAGCCCCTCAGGGTCTGGAAACACCATATATTTT
>TRBJ1-2|many|NA|TRBV5-1
CASIHPAGYGYTF
TGCGCCAGCATTCACCCGGCGGGCTATGGCTACACCTTC